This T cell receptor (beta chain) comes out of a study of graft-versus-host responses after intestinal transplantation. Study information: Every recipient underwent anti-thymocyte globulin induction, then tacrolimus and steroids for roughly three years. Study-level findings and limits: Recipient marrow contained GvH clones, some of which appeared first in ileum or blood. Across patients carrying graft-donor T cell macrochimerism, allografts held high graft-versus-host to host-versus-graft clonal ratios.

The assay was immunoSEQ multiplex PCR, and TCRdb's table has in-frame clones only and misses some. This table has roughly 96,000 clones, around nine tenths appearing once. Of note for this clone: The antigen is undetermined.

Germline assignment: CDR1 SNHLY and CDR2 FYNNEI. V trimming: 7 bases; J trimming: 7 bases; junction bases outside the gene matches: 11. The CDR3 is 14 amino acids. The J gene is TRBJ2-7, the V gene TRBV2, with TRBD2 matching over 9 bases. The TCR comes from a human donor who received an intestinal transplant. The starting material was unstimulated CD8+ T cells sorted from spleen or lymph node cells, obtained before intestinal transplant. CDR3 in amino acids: CASNPVAGAGEQYF. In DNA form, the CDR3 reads TGTGCCAGCAATCCAGTAGCGGGAGCTGGTGAGCAGTACTTC. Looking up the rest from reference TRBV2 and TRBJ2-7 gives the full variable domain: EPEVTQTPSHQVTQMGQEVILRCVPISNHLYFYWYRQILGQKVEFLVSFYNNEISEKSEIFDDQFSVERPDGSNFTLKIRSTKLEDSAMYFCASNPVAGAGEQYFGPGTRLTVT.